The clone carrying this T cell receptor beta chain has only a few counts. Its antigen is undetermined. CDR3 size: 13 residues. Germline CDR1 and CDR2: SGHNT and YYREEE (reference sequence). The trim removed 0 bases at V and 7 bases at J, leaving 0 bases unmatched. The sample belongs to a study of early T cells in non-severe SARS-CoV-2 infection. From the 5' RACE reads, TCRdb called clonotypes with MiXCR, one entry per CDR3 protein. The sample includes about 55,000 distinct CDR3 sequences, 6.5% to 7.5% of them seen just once. Study results and limitations: Anti-spike CD8 responses were favored in VDJdb matching, and private and CD4 specificities were missed.

The chain joins TRBV5-4 to TRBJ1-1, with 10 bases identical to TRBD1. Sample: whole blood, taken at baseline. The TCR originated in an adult who was a healthcare worker with PCR-confirmed SARS-CoV-2 infection or an uninfected control (not recorded which). CDR3 coding DNA: TGTGCCAGCAGCTTGGGGACAGGGGGTGAAGCTTTCTTT. This gives the protein CASSLGTGGEAFF.